The subject of this entry is one T cell receptor beta chain. Trimming removed 3 bases from V and 2 bases from J, with 18 bases in between. CDR1 and CDR2 (germline): SGHTA, FQGNSA. The CDR3 totals 17 residues. This entry belongs to a study of blood T cell repertoires in COVID-19. On the study more broadly: Material from acute and convalescent COVID-19 was sourced from the United States, Italy and Spain. In each case, the material was cDNA or gDNA derived from T cells, B-cell-depleted T cells, or PBMCs.

As processed by the authors: Amplification from reference gene primers served as the basis for estimated nucleated cell counts. Measured with immunoSEQ multiplex PCR; TCRdb has only the in-frame clones, and not every one. D and trimming were read from the DNA, whereas the V and J calls and clone size are those reported in that table. The sample consists of about 50,000 clones, 90% of them appearing once. The source is a woman of 80 years or more with acute or convalescent COVID-19. Sequencing used peripheral blood. The gene calls are TRBV7-2 and TRBJ2-3; D is uncertain. The CDR3 DNA reads TGTGCCAGCAGCTTTTTGGTGGCGGAAAGGATCACAGATACGCAGTATTTT. Encoded protein: CASSFLVAERITDTQYF. Combining the CDR3 with reference TRBV7-2 and TRBJ2-3 gives the whole variable domain GAGVSQSPSNKVTEKGKDVELRCDPISGHTALYWYRQSLGQGLEFLIYFQGNSAPDKSGLPSDRFSAERTGGSVSTLTIQRTQQEDSAVYLCASSFLVAERITDTQYFGPGTRLTVL.